Each of the 26 T cell receptor beta chains below was sequenced from the same sample in a study of cytomegalovirus exposure and HLA in healthy donors. Vbeta (60) and Jbeta (13) primers were used in the PCR. Clones were read by immunoSEQ multiplex PCR, and TCRdb kept only the in-frame ones, dropping some. The sample records 95,000 to 150,000 clones, approximately 80% being singletons. Sequencing was done on a sample of PBMCs. These receptors originate from a man between 18 and 35 years old in good health and CMV-seropositive.

This clone was counted only a few times. The chain has TRBV11-3 and TRBJ1-1; D is unclear. The length of the CDR3 is 14 residues. Germline CDR1 is SGHNT and CDR2 is YENEEA. Trimming pared 8 bases from V and 0 bases from J, leaving 13 bases between. The CDR3 is CASLQPLMNTEAFF. CDR3 nucleotide sequence: TGTGCCAGCCTCCAACCGCTAATGAACACTGAAGCTTTCTTT.

The V gene is TRBV18, the J gene TRBJ2-7; D gene ambiguous. Looked up from germline, CDR1 is KGHSH and CDR2 is LQKENI. V lost 4 bases and J lost 1, with 17 bases in between. There are 16 residues in the CDR3. The CDR3 DNA sequence: TGTGCCAGCTCACAATTGGTTAGCAAATCGTCCTACGAGCAGTACTTC. Translated, it gives CASSQLVSKSSYEQYF.

The chain combines TRBV7-3 with TRBJ1-2; TRBD1 agrees at 8 bases. This CDR3 comprises 15 residues. Germline V gene data show CDR1 as SGHTA and CDR2 as FQGTGA. The junction had 7 bases not matched to a gene; V was cut back by 5 bases and J by 2 bases. CDR3 nucleotides: TGTGCCAGCAGCCCCGAGACAGGGGTGAACTATGGCTACACCTTC. It encodes CASSPETGVNYGYTF.

J is TRBJ2-1 and V is TRBV9; TRBD1 is a possible D gene (6 bases). V was trimmed by 0 bases and J by 0 bases, leaving 10 bases between them. Looked up from germline, CDR1 is SGDLS and CDR2 is YYNGEE. The CDR3 covers 16 residues. The CDR3 coding sequence is TGTGCCAGCAGCGTAGCCGGGACATTCTCCTACAATGAGCAGTTCTTC. This sequence encodes CASSVAGTFSYNEQFF.

The chain is built from TRBV6-6 and TRBJ2-2; D is possibly TRBD2 (5 bases). This CDR3 is built from 16 residues. V was clipped by 6 bases and J by 0 bases, with 14 bases between them. CDR1 and CDR2 from the germline V gene are MNHNY and SVGAGI (reference sequence). For the CDR3, the DNA is TGTGCCAGCAGCCCGTCCCGGGATTCGAACACCGGGGAGCTGTTTTTT. As protein: CASSPSRDSNTGELFF.

The chain is built from TRBV2 and TRBJ1-5; 7 nucleotides agree with TRBD1. CDR3 length equals 13 residues. Germline V gene data show CDR1 as SNHLY and CDR2 as FYNNEI. Unmatched junction bases numbered 1, after V lost 6 bases and J lost 2 bases. The CDR3 protein is CASSGTGNQPQHF. The CDR3 nucleotides are TGTGCCAGCAGCGGGACAGGCAATCAGCCCCAGCATTTT.

This rearrangement joins TRBV7-8 to TRBJ2-7; possible D gene TRBD2, 6 bases. The CDR3 extends over 17 amino acids. The ends were cut back, 1 base at V and 4 bases at J, with 20 bases in the middle. Germline loops: CDR1 SGHVS, CDR2 FQNEAQ. As DNA, the CDR3 is TGTGCCAGCAGCTTAGGGGGGGTTTGGGCAGGAGTTTACGAGCAGTACTTC. Its protein product is CASSLGGVWAGVYEQYF.

The chain has TRBV11-3 and TRBJ2-2, with D uncertain. V lost 6 bases to trimming and J lost 8 bases, with 10 bases between them. The CDR3 runs to 12 residues. The germline V gene has CDR1 SGHNT and CDR2 YENEEA. CDR3 DNA: TGTGCCAGCAGTTTCGTCGTGGGGGAGCTGTTTTTT. This codes for CASSFVVGELFF.

This chain uses TRBV19 with TRBJ2-2, with D perhaps TRBD2 (6 bases). The CDR3 length is 16 residues. V was cut by 3 bases and J by 4 bases, with 15 bases left in between. Germline CDR1 and CDR2: LNHDA and SQIVND (reference sequence). The CDR3 spells CASSMGGPFVTGELFF. Written as DNA, the CDR3 is TGTGCCAGTAGTATGGGGGGTCCCTTCGTCACCGGGGAGCTGTTTTTT.

V is TRBV29-1 and J is TRBJ2-3, with 7 bases matching TRBD2. The germline V gene encodes CDR1 SQVTM and CDR2 ANQGSEA. This CDR3 contains 15 residues. Losses at the gene ends were 6 bases for V and 4 bases for J; bases not matched to a gene: 13. The CDR3 bases are TGCAGCGTCGAACGGGGCGGGAGAAGCCCAGATACGCAGTATTTT. Translation: CSVERGGRSPDTQYF.

The chain is built from TRBV6-6 and TRBJ2-7; tentative D call: TRBD1 (5 bases). Germline CDR1 MNHNY, CDR2 SVGAGI (reference sequence). CDR3 length: 13 residues. Deletions cut 6 bases from V and 1 base from J, with 10 bases between. CDR3 region: CASRTTASYEQYF. CDR3 nucleotides: TGTGCCAGCAGAACGACAGCTTCCTACGAGCAGTACTTC.

The chain is built from TRBV6-4 and TRBJ2-1, with 11 bases identical to TRBD2. Germline CDR1 reads MRHNA; CDR2 reads SNTAGT. Trimming at V came to 4 bases and at J to 3 bases, leaving 2 bases not matched to a gene. The CDR3 is 15 residues long. The DNA of the CDR3 is TGTGCCAGCAGTGTAGCGGGGGGGCTCTACAATGAGCAGTTCTTC. Translating gives CASSVAGGLYNEQFF.

The V call is TRBV4-1, the J call TRBJ2-1; TRBD2 matches 11 bases. The CDR3 has 17 amino acids. Losses at the gene ends were 4 bases for V and 6 bases for J; bases not matched to a gene: 11. CDR1 MGHRA and CDR2 YSYEKL come from the germline V gene. CDR3 in DNA: TGCGCCAGCAGCCCCTTCCCAACTAGCGGGAGAGCCAATGAGCAGTTCTTC. It translates to CASSPFPTSGRANEQFF.

The V and J genes are TRBV5-8 and TRBJ1-4; TRBD1 aligns across 7 bases. In germline, CDR1 is SGHTS, CDR2 YDEGEE. Trimming took 2 bases from V and 4 from J; bases not matched to a gene: 2. This CDR3 has 14 residues. The CDR3 sequence: CASSFGTVNEKLFF. CDR3 nucleotides: TGTGCCAGCAGCTTCGGGACAGTTAATGAAAAACTGTTTTTT. Full variable domain (outside the CDR3, taken from reference TRBV5-8 and TRBJ1-4): EAGVTQSPTHLIKTRGQQATLRCSPISGHTSVYWYQQALGLGLQFLLWYDEGEERNRGNFPPRFSGRQFPNYSSELNVNALELEDSALYLCASSFGTVNEKLFFGSGTQLSVL.

The chain has TRBV4-1 and TRBJ1-2; 9 bases fit TRBD1. V shed 3 bases and J 0 bases; nucleotides not matched to a gene: 2. Germline values: CDR1 MGHRA, CDR2 YSYEKL. This CDR3 is 15 amino acids long. In DNA form, the CDR3 reads TGCGCCAGCAGCCAGACAGGGGGAGCTAACTATGGCTACACCTTC. This translates into CASSQTGGANYGYTF.

This clone came up a few times. Since the CDR3 does not end with the conserved phenylalanine or tryptophan, this likely comes from a read error. No DNA is shown, since the ends of the CDR3 on it are uncertain; the CDR3 is the one TCRdb lists. The chain employs TRBV20-1 and TRBJ1-2. In germline, CDR1 is DFQATT, CDR2 SNEGSKA (reference sequence). The CDR3 is made up of 9 amino acids, end residues included. CDR3 in amino acids: CSARDYVSI.

There are a few counts of this clone. The gene calls are TRBV5-6 and TRBJ1-4; tentative D call: TRBD1 (6 bases). Deletions cut 5 bases from V and 12 bases from J, with 14 bases between. The CDR3 loop spans 12 amino acids. In germline, CDR1 is SGHDT, CDR2 YYEEEE. CDR3 region: CASRGAGLELFF. CDR3 nucleotides: TGTGCCAGCAGGGGGGCAGGATTAGAACTGTTTTTT.

This clone occurred a few times. This chain joins TRBV27 and TRBJ1-2; 8 bases match TRBD1. Per germline, CDR1 MNHEY and CDR2 SMNVEV (reference sequence). This CDR3 is built from 13 residues. V was clipped by 4 bases and J by 7 bases; unmatched bases: 5. CDR3 in amino acids: CASSWFGQGGYTF. CDR3 nucleotides: TGTGCCAGCAGTTGGTTCGGACAGGGTGGCTACACCTTC.

The rearrangement joins TRBV28 to TRBJ1-3; D uncertain. Germline V lookup: CDR1 MDHEN, CDR2 SYDVKM. CDR3 length: 14 residues. V shed 10 bases and J shed 0 bases, with 13 bases lying between them. The CDR3 is CAISSTASGNTIYF. Written as DNA, the CDR3 is TGTGCCATCTCAAGTACAGCCTCTGGAAACACCATATATTTT.

The V and J genes are TRBV6-1 and TRBJ1-1; TRBD1 matches at 9 bases. CDR1 is MNHNS, CDR2 SASEGT, per germline. With 6 bases clipped from V and 6 bases from J, the junction kept 5 bases outside the gene matches. The CDR3 consists of 13 residues. As DNA, the CDR3 is TGTGCCAGCAGAGAACAGGGGGCGGCTGAAGCTTTCTTT. Amino acids: CASREQGAAEAFF.

This chain uses TRBV5-1 with TRBJ2-3, with D possibly matching TRBD2 (6 bases). The CDR3 covers 14 residues. The V end lost 4 bases, the J end lost 4 bases, and 13 bases lay between the germline ends. Germline V gives CDR1 SGHRS, CDR2 YFSETQ. CDR3 amino acids: CASSGGLIADTQYF. DNA for the CDR3: TGCGCCAGCAGCGGGGGACTTATTGCAGATACGCAGTATTTT. Complete variable domain (other parts from reference TRBV5-1 and TRBJ2-3): KAGVTQTPRYLIKTRGQQVTLSCSPISGHRSVSWYQQTPGQGLQFLFEYFSETQRNKGNFPGRFSGRQFSNSRSEMNVSTLELGDSALYLCASSGGLIADTQYFGPGTRLTVL.

The table lists this clone with a few counts. V and J are TRBV7-2 and TRBJ1-3; weak D call: TRBD1 (5 bases). The germline V gene encodes CDR1 SGHTA and CDR2 FQGNSA. The CDR3 has 16 amino acids. The V and J ends lost 7 bases and 0 bases respectively, with 16 bases between them. Here the CDR3 DNA reads TGTGCCAGCACCAAAACCAGGGCTGTCTCTGGAAACACCATATATTTT. It translates to CASTKTRAVSGNTIYF.

J is TRBJ2-6 and V is TRBV27; D is ambiguous. The CDR3 is made up of 15 amino acids. Germline CDR1 and CDR2: MNHEY and SMNVEV (reference sequence). The V end lost 3 bases, the J end lost 0 bases, and 6 bases lay between the germline ends. The CDR3 DNA reads as TGTGCCAGCAGTTTCCTCAGCTCTGGGGCCAACGTCCTGACTTTC. This gives the protein CASSFLSSGANVLTF.

This clone was counted only a few times. The gene calls are TRBV29-1 and TRBJ1-6; D is unclear. CDR3 length equals 13 residues. V lost 6 bases to trimming and J lost 7 bases, with 13 bases between them. From germline, CDR1 is SQVTM and CDR2 ANQGSEA. CDR3 sequence reads: CSVRLQENSPLHF. The CDR3 nucleotides read TGCAGCGTCAGGTTGCAGGAAAATTCACCCCTCCACTTT.

The chain couples TRBV28 to TRBJ2-1, with 9 bases lining up with TRBD1. The CDR3 has 15 amino acids. CDR1 is MDHEN, CDR2 SYDVKM, per germline. J was trimmed by 8 bases and V by 7 bases; bases with no gene match: 12. CDR3 in amino acids: CASKFGDRVVYEQFF. CDR3 DNA sequence: TGTGCCAGCAAGTTCGGGGACAGGGTGGTTTATGAGCAGTTCTTC.

This clone was found a few times. The chain is built from TRBV7-8 and TRBJ1-4; D may be TRBD1 (6 bases). The CDR3 spans 17 residues. The V gene lost 4 bases and the J gene lost 7 bases, with 22 bases spanning the gap. Looked up from germline, CDR1 is SGHVS and CDR2 is FQNEAQ. In DNA, the CDR3 is TGTGCCAGCAGCTCACCAAGATTCAGGGGTGTTGGTGAAAAACTGTTTTTT. Amino acids: CASSSPRFRGVGEKLFF.